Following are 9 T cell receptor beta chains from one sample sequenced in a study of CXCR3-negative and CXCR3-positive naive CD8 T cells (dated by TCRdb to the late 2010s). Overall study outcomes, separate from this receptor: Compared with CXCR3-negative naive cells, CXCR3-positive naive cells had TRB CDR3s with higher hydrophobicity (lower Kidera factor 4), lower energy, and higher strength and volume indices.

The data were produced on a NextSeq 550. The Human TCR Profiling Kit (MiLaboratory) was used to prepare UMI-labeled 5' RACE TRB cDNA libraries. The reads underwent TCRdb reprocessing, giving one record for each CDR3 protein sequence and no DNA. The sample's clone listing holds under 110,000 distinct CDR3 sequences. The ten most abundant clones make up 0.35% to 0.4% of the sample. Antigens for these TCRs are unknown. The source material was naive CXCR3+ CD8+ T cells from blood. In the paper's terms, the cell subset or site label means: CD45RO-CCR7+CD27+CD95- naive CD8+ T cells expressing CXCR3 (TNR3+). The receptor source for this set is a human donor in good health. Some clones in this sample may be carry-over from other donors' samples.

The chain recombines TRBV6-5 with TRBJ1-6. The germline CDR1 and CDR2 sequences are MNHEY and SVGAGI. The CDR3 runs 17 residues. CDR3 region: CASSYSEGPRGNSPLHF.

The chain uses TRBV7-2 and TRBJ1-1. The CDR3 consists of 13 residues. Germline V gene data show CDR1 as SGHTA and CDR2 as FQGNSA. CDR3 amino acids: CASSYGWGTEAFF.

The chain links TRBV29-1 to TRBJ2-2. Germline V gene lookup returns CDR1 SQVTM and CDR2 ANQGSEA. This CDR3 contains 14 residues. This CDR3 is CSVETGANTGELFF.

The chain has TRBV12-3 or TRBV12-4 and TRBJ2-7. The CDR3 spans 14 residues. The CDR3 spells CASSRPTDTYEQYF.

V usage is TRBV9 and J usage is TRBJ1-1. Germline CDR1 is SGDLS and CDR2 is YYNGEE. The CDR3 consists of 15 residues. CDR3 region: CASSESGEPNTEAFF.

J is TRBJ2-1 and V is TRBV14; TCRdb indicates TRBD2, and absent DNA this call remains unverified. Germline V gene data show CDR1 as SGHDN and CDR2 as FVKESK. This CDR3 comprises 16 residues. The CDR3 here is CASSQVGLALYNEQFF. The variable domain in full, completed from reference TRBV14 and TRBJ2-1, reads EAGVTQFPSHSVIEKGQTVTLRCDPISGHDNLYWYRRVMGKEIKFLLHFVKESKQDESGMPNNRFLAERTGGTYSTLKVQPAELEDSGVYFCASSQVGLALYNEQFFGPGTRLTVL.

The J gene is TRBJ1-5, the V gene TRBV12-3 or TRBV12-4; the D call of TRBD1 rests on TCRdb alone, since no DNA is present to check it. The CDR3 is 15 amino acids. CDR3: CASSFEGVANQPQHF.

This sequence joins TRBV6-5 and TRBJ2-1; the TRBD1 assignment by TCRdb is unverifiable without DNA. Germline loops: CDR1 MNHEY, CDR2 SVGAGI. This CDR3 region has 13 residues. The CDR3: CASSILRGNEQFF.

CDR3 amino acids: CASKLAGQYNEQFF. The J gene is TRBJ2-1, the V gene TRBV6-4; TCRdb names TRBD2, which stays unverified in the absence of DNA. This CDR3 region has 14 residues. The V gene's germline CDR1 is MRHNA and CDR2 SNTAGT.